A selection of T cell receptor beta chains follows, all from one sample in a study of T-cell reconstitution after alpha-beta-depleted transplantation in children. TCRdb re-derived calls from the PCR reads in MiXCR, one entry per CDR3 protein. The table shows approximately 240,000 distinct CDR3 sequences, with about 9.6% occurring only once. Material: PBMCs from the stem cell graft donor, obtained from the stem cell graft. The receptors originated from a human donor who donated a stem cell graft to a child with SCID. Both conserved end residues are part of each CDR3. D genes are given only for firm matches. A clone size is listed for some rows: how often the clone was seen (once, few, many), or a class if it is expanded.

cdr3_length	j_call	d_call	v_call	clone_size	cdr3_aa	cdr3_nt
13	TRBJ1-2	-	TRBV29-1	many	CSVEEGAQDGYTF	TGCAGCGTTGAAGAGGGGGCGCAGGATGGCTACACCTTC
13	TRBJ1-1	-	TRBV4-3	many	CASSQEGWTEAFF	TGCGCCAGCAGCCAAGAAGGGTGGACTGAAGCTTTCTTT
13	TRBJ1-1	-	TRBV7-2	many	CASSNDLPTEAFF	TGTGCCAGCAGCAACGATCTTCCGACTGAAGCTTTCTTT
13	TRBJ1-2	-	TRBV29-1	many	CSVELGDSYGYTF	TGCAGCGTTGAACTCGGAGATAGCTATGGCTACACCTTC
18	TRBJ2-2	-	TRBV3-1	many	CASSQSRKAGPNTGELFF	TGTGCCAGCAGCCAAAGTAGGAAAGCAGGCCCAAACACCGGGGAGCTGTTTTTT
13	TRBJ1-1	TRBD1	TRBV12-3/TRBV12-4	many	CASTGQGYTEAFF	TGTGCCAGCACAGGACAGGGTTACACTGAAGCTTTCTTT
16	TRBJ2-7	-	TRBV5-8	-	CASSLVAGLGSYEQYF	TGTGCCAGCAGCTTGGTCGCCGGATTGGGCTCCTACGAGCAGTACTTC
19	TRBJ1-3	TRBD1	TRBV5-1	many	CASSSTAPGTGPSGNTIYF	TGCGCCAGCAGCTCCACGGCCCCTGGGACAGGCCCCTCTGGAAACACCATATATTTT
15	TRBJ1-1	-	TRBV5-1	-	CASSLSTGWGPEAFF	TGCGCCAGCAGCTTGAGTACAGGATGGGGCCCTGAAGCTTTCTTT
16	TRBJ2-1	TRBD2	TRBV29-1	many	CSAISPLAGDHNEQFF	TGCAGCGCCATTAGCCCACTAGCGGGGGACCACAATGAGCAGTTCTTC
15	TRBJ2-5	TRBD2	TRBV5-6	few	CASSLGLAAQETQYF	TGTGCCAGCAGCCTGGGACTAGCGGCTCAAGAGACCCAGTACTTC
18	TRBJ2-1	TRBD2	TRBV5-5	-	CASSLTSGGPKTYNEQFF	TGTGCCAGCAGCCTGACTAGCGGGGGGCCCAAGACCTACAATGAGCAGTTCTTC
13	TRBJ1-1	-	TRBV10-3	many	CAISDRGNTEAFF	TGTGCCATCAGTGACCGAGGGAACACTGAAGCTTTCTTT
14	TRBJ2-5	TRBD1	TRBV10-3	many	CAISQQGRVETQYF	TGTGCCATCAGCCAACAGGGGCGGGTCGAGACCCAGTACTTC
13	TRBJ2-5	-	TRBV29-1	many	CSVRRDIQETQYF	TGCAGCGTAAGACGGGATATCCAAGAGACCCAGTACTTC
11	TRBJ2-7	-	TRBV5-1	many	CASQGFYEQYF	TGCGCCTCCCAGGGGTTCTACGAGCAGTACTTC
14	TRBJ2-2	-	TRBV7-8	many	CAVVVWAGNGELFF	TGTGCCGTAGTCGTGTGGGCCGGGAACGGGGAGCTGTTTTTT
13	TRBJ1-5	-	TRBV20-1	many	CSAKGTPSQPQHF	TGCAGTGCTAAGGGGACACCCAGTCAGCCCCAGCATTTT
14	TRBJ1-1	-	TRBV27	few	CASSDTAMNTEAFF	TGTGCCAGCAGTGATACAGCAATGAACACTGAAGCTTTCTTT
13	TRBJ1-5	-	TRBV12-3/TRBV12-4	many	CASELAGGALQHF	TGTGCCAGCGAATTAGCTGGGGGGGCACTCCAGCATTTT
14	TRBJ1-2	-	TRBV5-1	many	CASSLDQGRYGYTF	TGCGCCAGCAGCTTGGATCAGGGACGCTATGGCTACACCTTC
12	TRBJ2-3	-	TRBV5-1	many	CASSLAGDTQYF	TGCGCCAGCAGCTTGGCCGGTGATACGCAGTATTTT
15	TRBJ2-3	-	TRBV5-1	many	CASSSDRLAPDTQYF	TGCGCCAGCAGCTCCGACCGTCTAGCCCCAGATACGCAGTATTTT
12	TRBJ1-1	-	TRBV20-1	many	CSAIFLNTEAFF	TGCAGTGCTATCTTCCTGAACACTGAAGCTTTCTTT
13	TRBJ1-1	-	TRBV20-1	many	CSASRELNTEAFF	TGCAGTGCTAGCCGGGAGTTGAACACTGAAGCTTTCTTT
16	TRBJ1-5	-	TRBV4-1	-	CASSQDREEGTHPQHF	TGCGCCAGCAGCCAAGACCGAGAGGAAGGGACTCACCCCCAGCATTTT
17	TRBJ2-6	-	TRBV20-1	-	CCALGPTGTSGANVLTF	TGCTGTGCCCTCGGTCCTACAGGGACGTCTGGGGCCAACGTCCTGACTTTC
14	TRBJ1-1	-	TRBV6-1	many	CASSRDGQNTEAFF	TGTGCCAGCAGTCGGGACGGTCAGAACACTGAAGCTTTCTTT
13	TRBJ1-5	TRBD1	TRBV7-9	many	CASSLRDRAPQHF	TGTGCCAGCAGCTTACGGGACAGGGCGCCCCAGCATTTT
15	TRBJ1-5	-	TRBV20-1	many	CSAQTGSFVGQPQHF	TGCAGTGCTCAAACGGGGAGCTTTGTTGGACAGCCCCAGCATTTT
17	TRBJ2-1	TRBD2	TRBV7-2	many	CASSRMGGVSSYNEQFF	TGTGCCAGCAGCCGGATGGGGGGGGTGTCTTCCTACAATGAGCAGTTCTTC
16	TRBJ2-3	TRBD2	TRBV29-1	many	CSVPLKGGGGTDTQYF	TGCAGCGTCCCCCTTAAAGGCGGGGGAGGCACAGATACGCAGTATTTT
14	TRBJ2-2	-	TRBV6-2/TRBV6-3	many	CASSLIQGGGELFF	TGTGCCAGCAGCCTTATACAGGGTGGCGGGGAGCTGTTTTTT
15	TRBJ1-4	-	TRBV15	many	CATSRDPTRPEKLFF	TGTGCCACCAGCAGAGATCCGACCCGTCCCGAAAAACTGTTTTTT
17	TRBJ1-5	TRBD1	TRBV7-8	many	CASSFRAGQYSNQPQHF	TGTGCCAGCAGCTTTAGGGCGGGACAGTATAGCAATCAGCCCCAGCATTTT
13	TRBJ1-5	-	TRBV12-3/TRBV12-4	many	CASTQVVGQPQHF	TGTGCCAGCACGCAGGTTGTTGGTCAGCCCCAGCATTTT
15	TRBJ2-1	TRBD2	TRBV18	few	CASSPMAGGRDEQFF	TGTGCCAGCTCACCAATGGCGGGGGGCCGGGATGAGCAGTTCTTC
15	TRBJ1-2	-	TRBV20-1	many	CSARDLEGRIYGYTF	TGCAGTGCTAGAGATCTTGAGGGGCGTATCTATGGCTACACCTTC
15	TRBJ1-5	-	TRBV7-6	few	CASTITPGSNQPQHF	TGTGCCAGCACCATTACGCCAGGCAGCAATCAGCCCCAGCATTTT
11	TRBJ2-2	-	TRBV5-1	many	CASGVAGELFF	TGCGCCAGCGGGGTTGCCGGGGAGCTGTTTTTT
16	TRBJ2-2	-	TRBV27	many	CASSFYGEANTGELFF	TGTGCCAGCAGTTTTTACGGGGAAGCGAACACCGGGGAGCTGTTTTTT
16	TRBJ1-1	TRBD1	TRBV5-6	many	CASSPGTGGLRTEAFF	TGTGCCAGCAGCCCAGGGACAGGGGGCTTGAGGACTGAAGCTTTCTTT
15	TRBJ1-2	-	TRBV5-1	few	CASSLGSPTNYGYTF	TGCGCCAGCAGCTTGGGTTCACCAACTAACTATGGCTACACCTTC
16	TRBJ1-2	-	TRBV5-1	many	CASRMFAGGDSYGYTF	TGCGCCAGCAGGATGTTTGCGGGGGGCGATAGCTATGGCTACACCTTC
18	TRBJ2-3	TRBD2	TRBV11-3	many	CASSLGTSGKTSTDTQYF	TGTGCCAGCAGCTTAGGGACTAGCGGGAAAACCAGCACAGATACGCAGTATTTT
16	TRBJ1-1	-	TRBV2	few	CASRDGGAQYSVEAFF	TGTGCCAGCAGAGACGGGGGGGCGCAGTACTCCGTTGAAGCTTTCTTT
14	TRBJ2-6	-	TRBV29-1	few	CSVAGASGANVLTF	TGCAGCGTTGCAGGAGCCTCTGGGGCCAACGTCCTGACTTTC
14	TRBJ2-7	-	TRBV12-3/TRBV12-4	many	CASSLEHFSYEQYF	TGTGCCAGCAGTTTGGAACACTTCTCCTACGAGCAGTACTTC
14	TRBJ2-5	TRBD2	TRBV7-6	many	CASSFAGGIETQYF	TGTGCCAGCAGCTTCGCGGGGGGGATCGAGACCCAGTACTTC
11	TRBJ1-1	-	TRBV28	many	CASSLSNEAFF	TGTGCCAGCAGTTTATCGAATGAAGCTTTCTTT
12	TRBJ2-2	-	TRBV2	-	CASGGGTGELFF	TGTGCCAGCGGGGGCGGCACCGGGGAGCTGTTTTTT
15	TRBJ1-1	TRBD1	TRBV5-1	many	CASRPRTGENTEAFF	TGCGCCAGCAGACCTCGGACAGGGGAGAACACTGAAGCTTTCTTT
15	TRBJ1-6	-	TRBV6-1	-	CASSRSPVNNSPLHF	TGTGCCAGCAGCCGGTCCCCTGTGAATAATTCACCCCTCCACTTT
20	TRBJ1-5	-	TRBV11-2	many	CASSLGQGRTENYSNQPQHF	TGTGCCAGCAGCTTAGGTCAGGGACGGACCGAAAACTATAGCAATCAGCCCCAGCATTTT
16	TRBJ2-4	-	TRBV3-1	-	CASSQGGANLINIQYF	TGTGCCAGCAGCCAAGGGGGGGCCAATTTAATAAACATTCAGTACTTC
13	TRBJ1-4	-	TRBV12-3/TRBV12-4	many	CASSFPGNEKLFF	TGTGCCAGCAGTTTCCCAGGGAACGAAAAACTGTTTTTT
15	TRBJ1-1	-	TRBV5-5	many	CASSLDERLNTEAFF	TGTGCCAGCAGCTTGGATGAGAGACTGAACACTGAAGCTTTCTTT